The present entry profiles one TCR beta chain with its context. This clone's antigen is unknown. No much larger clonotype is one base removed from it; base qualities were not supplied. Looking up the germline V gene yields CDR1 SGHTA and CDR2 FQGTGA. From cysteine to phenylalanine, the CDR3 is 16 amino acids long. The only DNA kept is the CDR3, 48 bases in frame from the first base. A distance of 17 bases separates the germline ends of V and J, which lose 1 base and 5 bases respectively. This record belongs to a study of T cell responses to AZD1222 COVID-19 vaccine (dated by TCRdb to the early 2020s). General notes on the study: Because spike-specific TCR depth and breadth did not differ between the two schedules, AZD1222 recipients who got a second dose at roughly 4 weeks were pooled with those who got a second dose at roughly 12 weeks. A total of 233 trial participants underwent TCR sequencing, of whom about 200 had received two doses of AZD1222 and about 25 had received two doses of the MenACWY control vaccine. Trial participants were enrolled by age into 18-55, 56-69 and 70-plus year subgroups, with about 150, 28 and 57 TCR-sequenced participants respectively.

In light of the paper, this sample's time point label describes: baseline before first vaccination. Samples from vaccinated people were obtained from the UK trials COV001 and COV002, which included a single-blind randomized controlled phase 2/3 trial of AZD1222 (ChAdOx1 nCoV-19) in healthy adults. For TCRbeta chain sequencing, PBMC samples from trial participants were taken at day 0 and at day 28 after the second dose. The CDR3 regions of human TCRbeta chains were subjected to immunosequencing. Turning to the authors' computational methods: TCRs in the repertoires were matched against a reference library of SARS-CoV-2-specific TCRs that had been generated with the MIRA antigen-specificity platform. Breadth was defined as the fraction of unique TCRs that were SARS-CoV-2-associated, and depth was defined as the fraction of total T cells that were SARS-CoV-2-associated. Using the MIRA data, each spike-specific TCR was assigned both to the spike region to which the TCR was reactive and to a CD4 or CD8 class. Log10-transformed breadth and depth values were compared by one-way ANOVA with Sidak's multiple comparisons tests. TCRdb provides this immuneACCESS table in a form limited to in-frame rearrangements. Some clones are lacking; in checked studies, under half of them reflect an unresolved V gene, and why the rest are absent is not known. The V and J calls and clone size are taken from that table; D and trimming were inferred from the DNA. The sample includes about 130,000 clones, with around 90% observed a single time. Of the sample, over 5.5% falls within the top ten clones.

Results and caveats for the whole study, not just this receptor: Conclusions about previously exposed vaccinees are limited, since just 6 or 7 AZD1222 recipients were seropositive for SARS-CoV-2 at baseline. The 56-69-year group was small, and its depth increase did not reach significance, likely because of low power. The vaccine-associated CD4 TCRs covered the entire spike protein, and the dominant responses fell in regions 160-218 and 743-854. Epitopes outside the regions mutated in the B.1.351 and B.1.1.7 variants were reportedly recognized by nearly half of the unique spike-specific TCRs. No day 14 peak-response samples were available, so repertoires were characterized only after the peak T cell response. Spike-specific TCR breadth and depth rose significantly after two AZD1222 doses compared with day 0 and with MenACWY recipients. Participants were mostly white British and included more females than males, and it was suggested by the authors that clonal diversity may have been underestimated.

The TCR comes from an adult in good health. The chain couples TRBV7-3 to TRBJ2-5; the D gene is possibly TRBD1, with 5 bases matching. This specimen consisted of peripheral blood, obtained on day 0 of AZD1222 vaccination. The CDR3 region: CASSLMGRQGGETQYF. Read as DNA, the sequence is TGTGCCAGCAGCTTAATGGGGCGGCAGGGTGGGGAGACCCAGTACTTC.